This T cell receptor (beta chain) was found in a study of cytomegalovirus exposure and HLA in healthy donors. General observations from the study: Confirmation was obtained in vitro that a few CMV-associated chains are specific for CMV antigens. Subsequent analysis revealed that first-cohort TCR clusters tended to co-occur in the 120 validation repertoires. Cytomegalovirus association was listed for 150 to 200 TCR beta chains. It was reportedly the case that the classifier diagnosed cytomegalovirus status with high specificity and sensitivity.

The method was immunoSEQ multiplex PCR; TCRdb's version includes in-frame clones alone and lacks a portion of them. The profile covers 150,000 to 200,000 clones, with 75% to 90% appearing a single time and around 2% taken by the ten largest. Details on this clone: Its antigen is still unknown.

V shed 3 bases, J shed 1 base, and the junction held 15 bases outside the gene matches. The V gene's germline CDR1 is LGHNA and CDR2 YSLEER. The CDR3 runs to 20 residues. Sequencing input: PBMCs. This chain links TRBV4-3 with TRBJ2-3; TRBD2 matches at 11 bases. The receptor's source is a woman younger than 30 in good health and CMV-seronegative. The CDR3 DNA is TGCGCCAGCAGCCAGAACTCCGGGACTAGCGGATGTGAGTGCACAGATACGCAGTATTTT. It encodes CASSQNSGTSGCECTDTQYF.